This T cell receptor (beta chain) was identified during a study of blood T cell repertoires in COVID-19. Profiling relied on immunoSEQ multiplex PCR, and the TCRdb table lists in-frame clones only, not all of them. The table has 100,000 to 150,000 clones, roughly 84% seen once. J lost 4 bases, V lost 6 bases, and 6 bases had no gene match. Looked up from germline, CDR1 is SGHNT and CDR2 is YENEEA. The CDR3 extends over 15 amino acids. The receptor was derived from a woman in her twenties or thirties who had recovered from COVID-19. V and J are TRBV11-3 and TRBJ2-1; 10 positions match TRBD2. Input material: peripheral blood. CDR3 coding DNA: TGTGCCAGCAGTAGCGGGGGGACCCTTTACAATGAGCAGTTCTTC. It codes for CASSSGGTLYNEQFF.